This T cell receptor beta chain appears in the sequencing data of a study of cytomegalovirus exposure and HLA in healthy donors. At the level of the study: Tens of millions of unique TCRs from HLA-typed donors were held in an early release of data.

The CDR3 is made up of 12 amino acids. Germline assignment: CDR1 SGHRS and CDR2 YFSETQ. The V segment lost 4 bases and the J segment 5 bases; nucleotides outside the gene matches: 2. This clone was seen only a few times. Its matching antigen is unknown. Vbeta (60) and Jbeta (13) primers were used in the PCR. Repertoires were generated with immunoSEQ multiplex PCR, while TCRdb's copy carries only in-frame clones and drops some. The sample carries approximately 190,000 clones, 82% recorded once. The donors, nominally healthy at sampling, likely had unrecorded immune exposures. General study findings and limits: The authors enumerated over 150 TCR beta chains as linked to cytomegalovirus. Despite most TCR sequences being rare, some public TCRs occurred in many donors.

The clonotype originates from a woman aged 18-29 years in good health and CMV-seronegative. The specimen was PBMCs. The rearrangement joins TRBV5-1 to TRBJ2-5, with 7 bases lining up with TRBD2. CDR3 protein: CASSVGGETQYF. The DNA of the CDR3 is TGCGCCAGCAGCGTGGGAGGGGAGACCCAGTACTTC.